This T cell receptor beta chain was identified during a study of STAT5B mutations in CD4+ large granular lymphocyte leukemia. Regarding the study as a whole: No patients shared main leukemic clonotypes, though roughly 23% appeared at low frequency elsewhere. Compared with healthy controls (2/35), patient top clones favored TRBV06 (8/27). Patient CD4-sorted repertoires looked more clonal than healthy CD4+ repertoires, even without putative leukemic clones.

The survey-level immunoSEQ assay was used. Sequenced by immunoSEQ multiplex PCR; TCRdb stores in-frame clones only, minus some. The table lists 30,000 to 35,000 clones, roughly 87% of them singletons, with around 3.4% in the top ten. This clone came up once. The antigen remains unidentified. Germline values: CDR1 SGHTA, CDR2 FQGNSA. The CDR3 is made up of 14 amino acids. The V gene lost 0 bases and the J gene lost 4 bases, with 7 bases spanning the gap. The sample was CD4+ T cells from blood buffy coats. The chain couples TRBV7-2 to TRBJ1-3; D is ambiguous. This receptor was taken from a human donor in good health. This CDR3 is CASSLAVQGNTIYF. The CDR3 DNA is TGTGCCAGCAGCTTAGCAGTTCAAGGAAACACCATATATTTT. Full variable domain (outside the CDR3, taken from reference TRBV7-2 and TRBJ1-3): GAGVSQSPSNKVTEKGKDVELRCDPISGHTALYWYRQSLGQGLEFLIYFQGNSAPDKSGLPSDRFSAERTGGSVSTLTIQRTQQEDSAVYLCASSLAVQGNTIYFGEGSWLTVV.